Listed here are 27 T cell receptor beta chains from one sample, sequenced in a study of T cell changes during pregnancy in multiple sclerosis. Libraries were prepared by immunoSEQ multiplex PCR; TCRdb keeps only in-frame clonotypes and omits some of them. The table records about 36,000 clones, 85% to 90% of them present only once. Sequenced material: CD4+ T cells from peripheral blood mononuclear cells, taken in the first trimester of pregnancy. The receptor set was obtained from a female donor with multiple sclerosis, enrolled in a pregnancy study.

Written as DNA, the CDR3 is TGTGCCAGCAGTGACTTAGAGGTGGGTTCCTACGAGCAGTACTTC. Amino acids: CASSDLEVGSYEQYF. This chain links TRBV2 with TRBJ2-7; D is undetermined. The V gene's germline CDR1 is SNHLY and CDR2 FYNNEI. This CDR3 has 15 amino acids. V was pared by 3 bases and J by 1 base, with 13 bases between.

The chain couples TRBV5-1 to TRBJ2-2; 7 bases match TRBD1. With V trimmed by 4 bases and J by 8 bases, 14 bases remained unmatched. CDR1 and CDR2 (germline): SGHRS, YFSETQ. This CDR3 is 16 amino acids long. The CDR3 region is CASSGPGQSMTGELFF. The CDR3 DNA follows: TGCGCCAGCAGCGGACCGGGACAGAGTATGACTGGGGAGCTGTTTTTT.

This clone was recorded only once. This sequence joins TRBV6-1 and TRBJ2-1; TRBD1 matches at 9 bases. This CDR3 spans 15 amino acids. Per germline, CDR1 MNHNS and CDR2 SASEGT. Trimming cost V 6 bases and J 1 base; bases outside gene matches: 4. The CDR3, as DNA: TGTGCCAGCAGGGAACAGGGGGCATCCTACAATGAGCAGTTCTTC. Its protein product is CASREQGASYNEQFF.

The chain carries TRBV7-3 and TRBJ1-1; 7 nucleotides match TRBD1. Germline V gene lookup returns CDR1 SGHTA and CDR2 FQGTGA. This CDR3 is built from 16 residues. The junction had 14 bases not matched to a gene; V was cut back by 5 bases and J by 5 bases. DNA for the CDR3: TGTGCCAGCAGCCCCACAACCACAGGGGTGGGGACTGAAGCTTTCTTT. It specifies CASSPTTTGVGTEAFF.

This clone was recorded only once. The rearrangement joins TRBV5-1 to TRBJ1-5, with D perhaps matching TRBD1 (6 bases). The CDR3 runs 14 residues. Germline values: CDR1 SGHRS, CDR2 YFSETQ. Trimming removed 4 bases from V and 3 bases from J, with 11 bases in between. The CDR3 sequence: CASSPGGANQPQHF. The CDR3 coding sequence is TGCGCCAGCAGCCCGGGGGGGGCCAATCAGCCCCAGCATTTT. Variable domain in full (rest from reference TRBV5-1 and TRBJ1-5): KAGVTQTPRYLIKTRGQQVTLSCSPISGHRSVSWYQQTPGQGLQFLFEYFSETQRNKGNFPGRFSGRQFSNSRSEMNVSTLELGDSALYLCASSPGGANQPQHFGDGTRLSIL.

DNA for the CDR3: TGCAGTGCTTGGGGCCTGAGGCAGTTCTTC. It yields the protein CSAWGLRQFF. The chain is built from TRBV20-1 and TRBJ2-1; D possibly corresponds to TRBD1 (5 bases). The germline CDR1 and CDR2 sequences are DFQATT and SNEGSKA (reference sequence). The CDR3 has 10 residues. Trimming shortened V by 5 bases and J by 12 bases, and 11 bases separated the two germline ends.

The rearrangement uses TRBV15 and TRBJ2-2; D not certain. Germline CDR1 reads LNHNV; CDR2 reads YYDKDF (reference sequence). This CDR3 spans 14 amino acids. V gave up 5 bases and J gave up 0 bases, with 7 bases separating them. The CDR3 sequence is CATSPSANTGELFF. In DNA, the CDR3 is TGTGCCACCAGCCCTAGTGCGAACACCGGGGAGCTGTTTTTT.

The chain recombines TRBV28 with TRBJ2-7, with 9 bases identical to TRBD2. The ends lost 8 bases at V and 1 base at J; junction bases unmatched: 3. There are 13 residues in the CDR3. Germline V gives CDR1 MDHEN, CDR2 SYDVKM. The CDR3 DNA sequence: TGTGCCAGCGCTAGCGGGACGTCCTACGAGCAGTACTTC. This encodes CASASGTSYEQYF.

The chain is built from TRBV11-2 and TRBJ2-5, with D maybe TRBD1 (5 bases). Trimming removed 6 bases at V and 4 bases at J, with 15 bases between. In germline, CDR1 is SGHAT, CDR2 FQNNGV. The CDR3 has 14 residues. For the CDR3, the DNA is TGTGCCAGCAGTCCCCAGGGATCCCGAGAGACCCAGTACTTC. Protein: CASSPQGSRETQYF. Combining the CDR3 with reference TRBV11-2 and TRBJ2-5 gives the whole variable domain EAGVAQSPRYKIIEKRQSVAFWCNPISGHATLYWYQQILGQGPKLLIQFQNNGVVDDSQLPKDRFSAERLKGVDSTLKIQPAKLEDSAVYLCASSPQGSRETQYFGPGTRLLVL.

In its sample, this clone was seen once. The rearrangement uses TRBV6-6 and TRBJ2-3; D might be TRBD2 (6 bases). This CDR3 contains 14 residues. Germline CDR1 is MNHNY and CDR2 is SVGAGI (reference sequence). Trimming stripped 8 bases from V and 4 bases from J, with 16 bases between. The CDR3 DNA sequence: TGTGCCAGCGATGAGCGGGCCACGGCAGATACGCAGTATTTT. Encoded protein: CASDERATADTQYF.

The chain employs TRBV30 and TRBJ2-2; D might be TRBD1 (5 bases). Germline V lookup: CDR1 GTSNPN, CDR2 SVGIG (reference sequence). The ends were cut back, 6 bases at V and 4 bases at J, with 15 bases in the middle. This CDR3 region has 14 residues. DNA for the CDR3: TGTGCCTGCCTTTGGGGCCCGGGCACCGGGGAGCTGTTTTTT. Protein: CACLWGPGTGELFF.

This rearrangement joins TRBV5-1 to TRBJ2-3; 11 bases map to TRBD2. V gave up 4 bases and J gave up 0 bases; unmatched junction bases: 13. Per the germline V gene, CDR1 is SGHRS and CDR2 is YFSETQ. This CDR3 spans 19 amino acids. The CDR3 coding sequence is TGCGCCAGCAGCGTCACTAGCGGGGGCCAACTAATTAGCACAGATACGCAGTATTTT. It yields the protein CASSVTSGGQLISTDTQYF.

The CDR3 loop is CAWSEGTADSRTF. The CDR3, as DNA: TGTGCCTGGAGTGAGGGGACAGCAGACTCGCGCACCTTC. The chain has TRBV30 and TRBJ1-2, with 7 bases lining up with TRBD1. The V and J ends lost 1 base and 13 bases, in that order; junction bases with no gene match: 12. The V gene's germline CDR1 is GTSNPN and CDR2 SVGIG (reference sequence). The CDR3 runs to 13 residues.

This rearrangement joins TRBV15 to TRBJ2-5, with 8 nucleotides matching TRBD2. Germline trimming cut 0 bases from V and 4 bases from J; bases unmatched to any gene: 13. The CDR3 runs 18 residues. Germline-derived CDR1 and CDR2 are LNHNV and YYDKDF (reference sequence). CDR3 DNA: TGTGCCACCAGCAGAGAGGCTAGCGGGTCACTCGGACGAGAGACCCAGTACTTC. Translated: CATSREASGSLGRETQYF.

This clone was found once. The DNA of the CDR3 is TGTGCCAGCAGTGGGGCCCACAGGACCAGCTCCTACGAGCAGTACTTC. Protein product: CASSGAHRTSSYEQYF. The V call is TRBV2, the J call TRBJ2-7; D perhaps matches TRBD1 (5 bases). The CDR3 runs 16 residues. CDR1 is SNHLY, CDR2 FYNNEI, per germline. V lost 4 bases to trimming and J lost 0 bases, with 16 bases between them.

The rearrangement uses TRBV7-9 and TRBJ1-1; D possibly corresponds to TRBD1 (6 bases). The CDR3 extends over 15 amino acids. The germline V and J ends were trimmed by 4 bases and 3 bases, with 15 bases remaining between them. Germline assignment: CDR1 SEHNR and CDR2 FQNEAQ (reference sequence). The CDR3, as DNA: TGTGCCAGCAGCTCATGGACCTCAGGGGACACTGAAGCTTTCTTT. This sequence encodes CASSSWTSGDTEAFF.

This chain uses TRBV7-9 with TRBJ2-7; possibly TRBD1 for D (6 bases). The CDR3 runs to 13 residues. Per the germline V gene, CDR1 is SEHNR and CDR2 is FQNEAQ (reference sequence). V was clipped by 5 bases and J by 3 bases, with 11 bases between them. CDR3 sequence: CASSPGQYYEQYF. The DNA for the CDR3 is TGTGCCAGCAGCCCTGGACAGTACTACGAGCAGTACTTC.

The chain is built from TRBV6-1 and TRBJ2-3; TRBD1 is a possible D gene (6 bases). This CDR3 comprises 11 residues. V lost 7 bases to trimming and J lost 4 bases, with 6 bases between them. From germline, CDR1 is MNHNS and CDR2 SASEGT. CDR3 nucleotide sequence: TGTGCCAGCAAGGGGGCAGATACGCAGTATTTT. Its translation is CASKGADTQYF.

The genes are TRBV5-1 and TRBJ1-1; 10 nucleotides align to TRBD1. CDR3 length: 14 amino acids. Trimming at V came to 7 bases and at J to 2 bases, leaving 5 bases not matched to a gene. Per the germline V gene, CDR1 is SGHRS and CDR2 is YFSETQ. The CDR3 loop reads CASQDRGPNTEAFF. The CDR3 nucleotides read TGCGCCAGCCAAGACAGGGGGCCAAACACTGAAGCTTTCTTT.

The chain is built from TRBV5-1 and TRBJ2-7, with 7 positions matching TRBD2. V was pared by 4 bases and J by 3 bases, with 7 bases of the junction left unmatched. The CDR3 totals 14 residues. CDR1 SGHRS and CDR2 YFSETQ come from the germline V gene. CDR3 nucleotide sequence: TGCGCCAGCAGCGAGCTCGGGGAGGGCTACGAGCAGTACTTC. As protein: CASSELGEGYEQYF.

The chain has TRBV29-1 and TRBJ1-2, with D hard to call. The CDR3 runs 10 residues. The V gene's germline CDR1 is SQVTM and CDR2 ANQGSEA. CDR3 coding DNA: TGCAGTACGGAGGGTGAGGGCTACACCTTC. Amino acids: CSTEGEGYTF. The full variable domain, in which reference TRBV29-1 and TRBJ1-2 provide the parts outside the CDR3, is SAVISQKPSRDICQRGTSLTIQCQVDSQVTMMFWYRQQPGQSLTLIATANQGSEATYESGFVIDKFPISRPNLTFSTLTVSNMSPEDSSIYLCSTEGEGYTFGSGTRLTVV.

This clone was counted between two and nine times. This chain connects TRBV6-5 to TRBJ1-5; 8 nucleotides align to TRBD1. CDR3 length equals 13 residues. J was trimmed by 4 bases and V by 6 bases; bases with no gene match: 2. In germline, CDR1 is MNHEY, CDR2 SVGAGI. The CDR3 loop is CASSRTGNQPQHF. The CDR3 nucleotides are TGTGCCAGCAGCCGGACAGGGAATCAGCCCCAGCATTTT.

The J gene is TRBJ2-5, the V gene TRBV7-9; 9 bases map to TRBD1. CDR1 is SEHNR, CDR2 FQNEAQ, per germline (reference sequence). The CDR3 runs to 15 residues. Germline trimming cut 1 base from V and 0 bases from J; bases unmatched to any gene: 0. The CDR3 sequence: CASSLGDRDQETQYF. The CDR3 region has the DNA TGTGCCAGCAGCTTAGGGGACAGGGACCAAGAGACCCAGTACTTC.

The CDR3 is CASSPAASPWQYF. CDR3 DNA sequence: TGTGCCAGCAGTCCAGCGGCCAGTCCTTGGCAGTACTTC. V and J are TRBV6-1 and TRBJ2-7, with D tentatively TRBD2 (5 bases). Trimming took 5 bases from V and 9 from J, leaving 17 bases between them. The CDR3 spans 13 residues. The germline V gene has CDR1 MNHNS and CDR2 SASEGT.

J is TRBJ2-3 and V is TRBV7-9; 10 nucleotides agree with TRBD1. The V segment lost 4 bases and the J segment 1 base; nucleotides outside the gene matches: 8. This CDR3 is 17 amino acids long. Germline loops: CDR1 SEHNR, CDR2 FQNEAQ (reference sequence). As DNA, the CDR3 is TGTGCCAGCAGCTGGGGGCACGGGACAGGGGGCACAGATACGCAGTATTTT. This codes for CASSWGHGTGGTDTQYF.

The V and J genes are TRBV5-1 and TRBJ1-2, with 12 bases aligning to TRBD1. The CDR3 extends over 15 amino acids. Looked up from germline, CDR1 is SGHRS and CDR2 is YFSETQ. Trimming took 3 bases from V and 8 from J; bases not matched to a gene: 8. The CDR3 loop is CASSWGQGAPGGYTF. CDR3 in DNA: TGCGCCAGCAGCTGGGGACAGGGGGCGCCGGGAGGCTACACCTTC.

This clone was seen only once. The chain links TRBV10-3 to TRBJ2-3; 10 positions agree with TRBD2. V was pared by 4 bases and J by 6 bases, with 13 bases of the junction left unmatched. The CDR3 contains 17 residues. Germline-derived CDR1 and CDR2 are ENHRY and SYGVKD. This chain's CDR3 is CAISGSRASGSGDTQYF. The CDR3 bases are TGTGCCATCAGTGGGAGTAGGGCTAGCGGGAGCGGGGATACGCAGTATTTT.